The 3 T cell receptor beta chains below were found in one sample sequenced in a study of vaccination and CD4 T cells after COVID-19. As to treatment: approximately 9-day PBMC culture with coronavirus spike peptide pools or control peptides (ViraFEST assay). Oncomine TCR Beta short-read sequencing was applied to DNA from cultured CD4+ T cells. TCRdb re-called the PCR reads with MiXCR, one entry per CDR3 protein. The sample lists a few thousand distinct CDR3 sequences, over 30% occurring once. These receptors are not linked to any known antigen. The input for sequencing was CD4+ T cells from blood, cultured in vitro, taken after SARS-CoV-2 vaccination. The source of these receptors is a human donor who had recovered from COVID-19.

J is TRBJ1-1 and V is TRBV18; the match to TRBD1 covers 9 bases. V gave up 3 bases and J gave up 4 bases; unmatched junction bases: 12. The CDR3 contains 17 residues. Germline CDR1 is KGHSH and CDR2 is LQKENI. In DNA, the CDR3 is TGTGCCAGCTCACCTCGGCTCGGACAGGGGATGAGCACTGAAGCTTTCTTT. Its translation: CASSPRLGQGMSTEAFF.

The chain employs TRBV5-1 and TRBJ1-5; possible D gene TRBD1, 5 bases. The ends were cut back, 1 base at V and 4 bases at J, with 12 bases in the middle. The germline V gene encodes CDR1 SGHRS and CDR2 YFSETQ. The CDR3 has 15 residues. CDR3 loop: CASSLYAGGNQPQHF. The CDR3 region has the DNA TGCGCCAGCAGCTTGTACGCGGGGGGGAATCAGCCCCAGCATTTT. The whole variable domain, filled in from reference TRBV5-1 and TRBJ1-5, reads KAGVTQTPRYLIKTRGQQVTLSCSPISGHRSVSWYQQTPGQGLQFLFEYFSETQRNKGNFPGRFSGRQFSNSRSEMNVSTLELGDSALYLCASSLYAGGNQPQHFGDGTRLSIL.

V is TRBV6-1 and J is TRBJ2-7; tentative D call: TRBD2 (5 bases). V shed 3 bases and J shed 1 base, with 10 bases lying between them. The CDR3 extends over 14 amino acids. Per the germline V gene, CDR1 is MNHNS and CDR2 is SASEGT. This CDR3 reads CASSDEGPSYEQYF. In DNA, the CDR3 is TGTGCCAGCAGTGACGAGGGCCCATCCTACGAGCAGTACTTC.